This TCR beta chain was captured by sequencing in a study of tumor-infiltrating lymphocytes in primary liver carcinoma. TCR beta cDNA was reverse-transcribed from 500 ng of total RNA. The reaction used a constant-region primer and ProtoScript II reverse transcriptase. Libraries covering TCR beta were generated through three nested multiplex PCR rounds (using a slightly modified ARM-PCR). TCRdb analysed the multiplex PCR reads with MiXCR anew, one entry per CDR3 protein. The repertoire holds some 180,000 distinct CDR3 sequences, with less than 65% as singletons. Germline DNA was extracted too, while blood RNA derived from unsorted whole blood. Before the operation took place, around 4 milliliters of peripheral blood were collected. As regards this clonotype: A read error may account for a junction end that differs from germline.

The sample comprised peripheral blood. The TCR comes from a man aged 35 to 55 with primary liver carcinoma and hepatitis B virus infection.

Here the CDR3 DNA reads TGCAGCGTTCGGACAGGGGCCAACTACAATGTGCAGTTCTTC. Its protein is CSVRTGANYNVQFF. The gene calls are TRBV29-1 and TRBJ2-1; 9 bases fit TRBD1. This CDR3 is 14 amino acids long. Germline loops: CDR1 SQVTM, CDR2 ANQGSEA.